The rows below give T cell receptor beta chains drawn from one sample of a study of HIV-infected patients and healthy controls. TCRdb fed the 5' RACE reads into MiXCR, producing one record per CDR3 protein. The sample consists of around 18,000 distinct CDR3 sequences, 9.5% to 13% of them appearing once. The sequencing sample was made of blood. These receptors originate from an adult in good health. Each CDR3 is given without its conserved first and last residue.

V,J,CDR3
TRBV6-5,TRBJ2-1,ASSSRASGSYNEQF
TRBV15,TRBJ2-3,ATSIAGGADTQY
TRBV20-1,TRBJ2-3,SAEQSTDTQY
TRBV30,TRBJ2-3,AWSEGQADTDTQY
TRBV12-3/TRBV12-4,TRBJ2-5,ASSFQQLQETQY
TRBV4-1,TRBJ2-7,ASSQERRSEQY
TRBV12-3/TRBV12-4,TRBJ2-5,ASSQLGPETQY
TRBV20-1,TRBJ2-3,SARGTSGTDTQY
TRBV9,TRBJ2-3,ASSAGTSGSDTQY
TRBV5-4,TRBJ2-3,ASSLDIRGTDTQY
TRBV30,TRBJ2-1,AWSLNLENEQF